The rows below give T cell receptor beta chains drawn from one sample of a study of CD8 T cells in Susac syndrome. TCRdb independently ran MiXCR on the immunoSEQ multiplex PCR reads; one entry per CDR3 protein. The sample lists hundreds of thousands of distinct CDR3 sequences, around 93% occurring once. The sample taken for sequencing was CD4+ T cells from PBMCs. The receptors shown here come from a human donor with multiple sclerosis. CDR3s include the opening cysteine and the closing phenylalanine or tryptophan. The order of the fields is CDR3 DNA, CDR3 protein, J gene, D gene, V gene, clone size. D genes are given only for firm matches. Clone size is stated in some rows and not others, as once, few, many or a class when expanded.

TGTGCCAGCAGTTTAGCCGAGGACACTGAAGCTTTCTTT CASSLAEDTEAFF TRBJ1-1 NA TRBV12-3/TRBV12-4 NA
TGTGCCAGCAGCCAAGTTTCCGGGACAGGGGTCAGTTGGGCCAAAAACATTCAGTACTTC CASSQVSGTGVSWAKNIQYF TRBJ2-4 TRBD1 TRBV3-1 NA
TGCAGTGCTAGAGATGTTAAGGGACTAGCGAACACCGGGGAGCTGTTTTTT CSARDVKGLANTGELFF TRBJ2-2 TRBD2 TRBV20-1 NA
TGTGCCAGCAGTTTGGCCAGCTCCTATAATTCACCCCTCCACTTT CASSLASSYNSPLHF TRBJ1-6 NA TRBV27 NA
TGTGCCAGCAGCCGGAGCGGTCCGTACACCATATATTTT CASSRSGPYTIYF TRBJ1-3 NA TRBV9 NA
TGCGCCAGCAGCCGAACTAGAGACAGTGAAGCTTTCTTT CASSRTRDSEAFF TRBJ1-1 NA TRBV5-1 NA
TGCAGTGCCTCGGCTGTTTGGACTAGCGGGACGAATCTTCTGGGTGAGCAGTTCTTC CSASAVWTSGTNLLGEQFF TRBJ2-1 TRBD2 TRBV20-1 NA
TGTGCCTGGAGTCCCGGGGGGGAGACCCAGTACTTC CAWSPGGETQYF TRBJ2-5 TRBD2 TRBV30 few
TGTGCCAGCACATGGGACAGGAGCTACGAGCAGTACTTC CASTWDRSYEQYF TRBJ2-7 TRBD1 TRBV2 NA
TGTGCCAGTAGTATTGGGCCTTCTTGGCCCTTTAGCAATCAGCCCCAGCATTTT CASSIGPSWPFSNQPQHF TRBJ1-5 NA TRBV19 NA
TGTGCCAGCAGCCCGGGACCCTGGCGGACATCTGGAAACACCATATATTTT CASSPGPWRTSGNTIYF TRBJ1-3 NA TRBV7-9 NA
TGTGCCAGCGGGGGATCCTACGAGCAGTACTTC CASGGSYEQYF TRBJ2-7 NA TRBV27 few
TGTGCCAGCAGCATGGACAGAGACACCGGGGAGCTGTTTTTT CASSMDRDTGELFF TRBJ2-2 NA TRBV7-3 once
TGCAGCGTTGTGGATCCCTCGGGAGAGACCCAGTACTTC CSVVDPSGETQYF TRBJ2-5 NA TRBV29-1 NA
TGTGCCAGCAGGTCTAGCGGGGCACCCTACGAGCAGTACTTC CASRSSGAPYEQYF TRBJ2-7 TRBD2 TRBV3-1 NA
TGTGCCAGCAGCCACCGGGACGCCTATGGCTACACCTTC CASSHRDAYGYTF TRBJ1-2 NA TRBV11-1 NA
TGCAGCACTCGAGTCGCGGGGTACAATGAGCAGTTCTTC CSTRVAGYNEQFF TRBJ2-1 NA TRBV29-1 NA
TGTGCCAGCAGCTCCCCCGTGGGAGCGGGAGAGGGGGGCACAGATACGCAGTATTTT CASSSPVGAGEGGTDTQYF TRBJ2-3 TRBD2 TRBV5-4 NA
TGTGCCAGCAGTGAGGGACAAACCACAGATACGCAGTATTTT CASSEGQTTDTQYF TRBJ2-3 NA TRBV6-4 NA
TGTGCCAGCAGCCGGCAGACTAGCAACAATGAGCAGTTCTTC CASSRQTSNNEQFF TRBJ2-1 TRBD2 TRBV3-1 NA